These 21 T cell receptor beta chains were all obtained from the same sample, sequenced in a study of identical twins. TCRdb called the 5' RACE reads again in MiXCR, with one record for every CDR3 protein. The table includes about 330,000 distinct CDR3 sequences, more than 9% detected once. The data also belong to a second study, concerning yellow fever vaccine responses in identical twins.

Sequencing was carried out using CD8+ T cells sorted from blood. Receptors were obtained from a woman aged 18-29 years in good health.

The rearrangement joins TRBV27 to TRBJ1-1; D ambiguous. CDR3 length equals 14 residues. Germline values: CDR1 MNHEY, CDR2 SMNVEV (reference sequence). Trimming removed 5 bases at V and 0 bases at J, with 10 bases between. The CDR3 spells CASSPHGVNTEAFF. The CDR3 bases are TGTGCCAGCAGTCCCCATGGGGTGAACACTGAAGCTTTCTTT.

The rearrangement joins TRBV4-1 to TRBJ2-7; no definite D call. The CDR3 runs 14 residues. Looked up from germline, CDR1 is MGHRA and CDR2 is YSYEKL. Trimming took 3 bases from V and 3 from J, leaving 12 bases between them. The CDR3 DNA follows: TGCGCCAGCAGCCAGAGGACGGGTTACTACGAGCAGTACTTC. Protein: CASSQRTGYYEQYF.

The genes are TRBV18 and TRBJ1-1; no clear D. V lost 3 bases and J lost 5, with 13 bases in between. CDR3 length equals 14 residues. Germline CDR1 KGHSH, CDR2 LQKENI. In nucleotides, the CDR3 is TGTGCCAGCTCACCTTCTGGGCTGGGAACTGAAGCTTTCTTT. Its translation is CASSPSGLGTEAFF.

This clonotype was observed a handful of times. The chain employs TRBV27 and TRBJ2-7, with a tentative D call TRBD1 (5 bases). V shed 6 bases and J shed 0 bases, with 15 bases lying between them. CDR1 and CDR2 (germline): MNHEY, SMNVEV (reference sequence). This CDR3 has 15 residues. CDR3 DNA sequence: TGTGCCAGCAGAACCGACAGTAGCTACTCCTACGAGCAGTACTTC. The encoded protein is CASRTDSSYSYEQYF.

This clonotype came up a few times. The chain is built from TRBV7-8 and TRBJ2-7, with 8 nucleotides matching TRBD1. The CDR3 consists of 14 residues. Trimming at V came to 4 bases and at J to 3 bases, leaving 5 bases not matched to a gene. The germline gives CDR1 SGHVS, CDR2 FQNEAQ. CDR3 sequence reads: CASSSRTGNYEQYV. The CDR3 DNA follows: TGTGCCAGCAGCTCAAGGACAGGGAACTACGAGCAGTACGTC.

The V and J genes are TRBV20-1 and TRBJ1-3, with TRBD1 matching 7 bases. The CDR3 runs 16 residues. With 1 base clipped from V and 3 bases from J, the junction kept 9 bases outside the gene matches. Per the germline V gene, CDR1 is DFQATT and CDR2 is SNEGSKA (reference sequence). The CDR3 loop is CSARVSDRAFGNTIYF. CDR3 nucleotides: TGCAGTGCTAGAGTGTCCGACAGGGCCTTTGGAAACACCATATATTTT.

The sample holds a few counts of this clonotype. V usage is TRBV6-5 and J usage is TRBJ2-1; TRBD2 might be the D (5 bases). Germline assignment: CDR1 MNHEY and CDR2 SVGAGI. V shed 2 bases and J shed 4 bases, with 12 bases lying between them. There are 15 residues in the CDR3. CDR3 DNA: TGTGCCAGCAGTTACCGTCTAGCAACGTACAATGAGCAGTTCTTC. It codes for CASSYRLATYNEQFF.

This clonotype appeared a few times. This chain links TRBV20-1 with TRBJ1-2; 9 nucleotides match TRBD1. The CDR3 spans 14 residues. The V and J ends lost 3 bases and 5 bases, in that order; junction bases with no gene match: 7. Germline V lookup: CDR1 DFQATT, CDR2 SNEGSKA (reference sequence). CDR3 amino acids: CSASGQGPGYGYTF. The CDR3 coding sequence is TGCAGTGCTAGTGGACAGGGGCCCGGGTATGGCTACACCTTC.

The chain carries TRBV6-1 and TRBJ2-4; 10 bases map to TRBD1. This CDR3 has 16 residues. Germline V gene sequence: CDR1 MNHNS, CDR2 SASEGT. The J segment lost 8 bases and the V segment lost 3 bases, leaving 10 bases of the junction unmatched. The CDR3 region has the DNA TGTGCCAGCAGTGATTTGGGACAGGGGCGAATGTACATTCAGTACTTC. Its protein product is CASSDLGQGRMYIQYF.

In its sample, this clonotype was seen a few times. The J gene is TRBJ2-5, the V gene TRBV11-2, with TRBD2 matching over 8 bases. This CDR3 region has 21 residues. Losses at the gene ends were 1 base for V and 2 bases for J; bases not matched to a gene: 21. Germline CDR1 SGHAT, CDR2 FQNNGV. The CDR3 protein is CASSLVGGLGDSRGPQETQYF. The DNA of the CDR3 is TGTGCCAGCAGCTTAGTCGGGGGACTAGGGGATAGCAGGGGCCCTCAAGAGACCCAGTACTTC. Filled out from reference TRBV11-2 and TRBJ2-5, the complete variable domain reads EAGVAQSPRYKIIEKRQSVAFWCNPISGHATLYWYQQILGQGPKLLIQFQNNGVVDDSQLPKDRFSAERLKGVDSTLKIQPAKLEDSAVYLCASSLVGGLGDSRGPQETQYFGPGTRLLVL.

The chain links TRBV20-1 to TRBJ1-2; D uncertain. This CDR3 has 13 amino acids. The V end lost 3 bases, the J end lost 3 bases, and 11 bases lay between the germline ends. Germline CDR1 DFQATT, CDR2 SNEGSKA (reference sequence). The CDR3 nucleotides are TGCAGTGCTAGCCCTACAGAGGACTATGGCTACACCTTC. As protein: CSASPTEDYGYTF.

The chain has TRBV20-1 and TRBJ2-3; no clear D gene. The germline V and J ends were trimmed by 6 bases and 5 bases, with 9 bases remaining between them. The length of the CDR3 is 11 residues. Germline CDR1 DFQATT, CDR2 SNEGSKA (reference sequence). The CDR3 DNA follows: TGCAGTGCATCCCTTTTAGATACGCAGTATTTT. Its translation is CSASLLDTQYF.

This chain connects TRBV4-1 to TRBJ2-5; 9 positions match TRBD1. Germline CDR1 is MGHRA and CDR2 is YSYEKL. The ends lost 4 bases at V and 0 bases at J; junction bases unmatched: 6. This CDR3 region has 16 residues. In DNA form, the CDR3 reads TGCGCCAGCAGCCTACGGACAGGGGTGTACCAAGAGACCCAGTACTTC. Residues: CASSLRTGVYQETQYF.

In its sample, this clonotype was seen many times. V is TRBV29-1 and J is TRBJ2-3; D is uncertain. Germline V gene data show CDR1 as SQVTM and CDR2 as ANQGSEA. The CDR3 has 13 amino acids. Trimming took 7 bases from V and 6 from J, leaving 17 bases between them. The CDR3 here is CSAGRLGPDTQYF. CDR3 nucleotides: TGCAGCGCCGGAAGGCTAGGACCCGATACGCAGTATTTT.

The chain couples TRBV3-1 to TRBJ1-3; D is ambiguous. V lost 0 bases and J 0 bases, leaving 6 bases between the germline ends. CDR1 is LGHDT and CDR2 is YNNKEL in the germline V gene (reference sequence). The CDR3 has 15 residues. CDR3 region: CASSQEGSSGNTIYF. The CDR3, as DNA: TGTGCCAGCAGCCAAGAGGGGAGCTCTGGAAACACCATATATTTT.

J is TRBJ2-1 and V is TRBV7-9; D gene ambiguous. The J call could be wrong; TRBJ2-7 is a better fit for the DNA end. Germline assignment: CDR1 SEHNR and CDR2 FQNEAQ (reference sequence). The CDR3 sequence is 12 residues long. The CDR3 region has the DNA TGTGCCAGCTCGGTAACAGTTTATGAGCAGTACTTC. This translates into CASSVTVYEQYF.

This chain connects TRBV9 to TRBJ2-1, with a possible D match to TRBD2 (5 bases). Germline V gives CDR1 SGDLS, CDR2 YYNGEE. This CDR3 is built from 17 residues. V gave up 0 bases and J gave up 0 bases, with 13 bases separating them. CDR3 in amino acids: CASSVEDAGSSYNEQFF. The CDR3 nucleotides read TGTGCCAGCAGCGTAGAAGATGCGGGTAGCTCCTACAATGAGCAGTTCTTC. The complete variable domain, with remaining parts taken from reference TRBV9 and TRBJ2-1, reads DSGVTQTPKHLITATGQRVTLRCSPRSGDLSVYWYQQSLDQGLQFLIQYYNGEERAKGNILERFSAQQFPDLHSELNLSSLELGDSALYFCASSVEDAGSSYNEQFFGPGTRLTVL.

The chain uses TRBV12-3 or TRBV12-4 and TRBJ2-1, with 9 bases aligning to TRBD1. The CDR3 spans 15 residues. V lost 6 bases, J lost 2 bases, and 5 bases stayed unmatched. CDR3: CASSKGQGTYNEQFF. The CDR3 DNA follows: TGTGCCAGCAGCAAGGGACAGGGAACCTACAATGAGCAGTTCTTC.

The table lists this clonotype with a few counts. This rearrangement joins TRBV4-2 to TRBJ2-7; D gene uncertain. Between the trimmed V and J ends, which lost 0 bases and 3 bases, there was a span of 12 bases. The CDR3 runs 15 residues. Germline CDR1 is LGHNA and CDR2 is YNFKEQ. In DNA, the CDR3 is TGTGCCAGCAGCCAAGATCTGGCATACCTCTACGAGCAGTACTTC. It encodes CASSQDLAYLYEQYF.

This clonotype has a handful of counts. The chain uses TRBV6-5 and TRBJ2-5; 11 nucleotides match TRBD2. The CDR3 runs to 16 residues. Trimming took 4 bases from V and 4 from J; bases not matched to a gene: 8. Germline CDR1 and CDR2: MNHEY and SVGAGI. The CDR3 nucleotides read TGTGCCAGCAGTTTCGTAGCGGGAGGGACGCGAGAGACCCAGTACTTC. It yields the protein CASSFVAGGTRETQYF.

This clonotype was observed a few times. This chain links TRBV27 with TRBJ1-5; D call uncertain. The CDR3 totals 14 residues. Germline V CDR1 and CDR2: MNHEY, SMNVEV (reference sequence). V lost 3 bases, J lost 3 bases, and 9 bases lay in between. CDR3 nucleotide sequence: TGTGCCAGCAGTTTCGCTGGGAACAATCAGCCCCAGCATTTT. Its translation is CASSFAGNNQPQHF.